These 6 T cell receptor beta chains share one sample of origin, sequenced in a study of blood T cell repertoires in COVID-19. Sequenced by immunoSEQ multiplex PCR; TCRdb stores in-frame clones only, minus some. This table holds roughly 230,000 clones, 85% to 90% found once. The sample consisted of peripheral blood. These receptors were taken from a woman aged 60 to 75 with COVID-19, enrolled during active disease.

On this clone itself: Additional DNA sequences in this sample encode the identical CDR3. The chain recombines TRBV7-3 with TRBJ2-2; 7 positions agree with TRBD1. The V and J ends lost 6 bases and 2 bases, in that order; junction bases with no gene match: 6. Per the germline V gene, CDR1 is SGHTA and CDR2 is FQGTGA. The CDR3 spans 15 residues. The CDR3 is CASSSGTANTGELFF. The CDR3 DNA reads as TGTGCCAGCAGTTCCGGGACAGCAAACACCGGGGAGCTGTTTTTT.

This clone was counted once. The rearrangement uses TRBV19 and TRBJ1-1, with D unresolved. CDR1 and CDR2 from the germline V gene are LNHDA and SQIVND (reference sequence). There are 12 residues in the CDR3. Between the trimmed V and J ends, which lost 5 bases and 1 base, there was a span of 5 bases. The CDR3 nucleotides read TGTGCCAGTAGTCACAGGAACACTGAAGCTTTCTTT. Protein: CASSHRNTEAFF.

This rearrangement joins TRBV7-2 to TRBJ1-1; D uncertain. This CDR3 spans 13 amino acids. Looked up from germline, CDR1 is SGHTA and CDR2 is FQGNSA. The ends were cut back, 2 bases at V and 6 bases at J, with 10 bases in the middle. The CDR3 is CASSLSYIAEAFF. The CDR3 DNA is TGTGCCAGCAGCTTAAGTTACATCGCTGAAGCTTTCTTT.

V usage is TRBV9 and J usage is TRBJ1-1; D gene ambiguous. Trimming pared 2 bases from V and 2 bases from J, leaving 7 bases between. In germline, CDR1 is SGDLS, CDR2 YYNGEE. CDR3 length: 13 residues. In DNA form, the CDR3 reads TGTGCCAGCAGCGTTAACTCAAACACTGAAGCTTTCTTT. It is translated as CASSVNSNTEAFF.

The rearrangement uses TRBV9 and TRBJ2-7; D unresolved. Trimming removed 0 bases from V and 2 bases from J, with 18 bases in between. CDR1 and CDR2 from the germline V gene are SGDLS and YYNGEE. The CDR3 length is 17 residues. The CDR3 region has the DNA TGTGCCAGCAGCGTAGGCGGTGGTTTGGGTAATCCCTACGAGCAGTACTTC. Translating gives CASSVGGGLGNPYEQYF. The variable domain in full, with the rest retrieved from reference TRBV9 and TRBJ2-7, is DSGVTQTPKHLITATGQRVTLRCSPRSGDLSVYWYQQSLDQGLQFLIQYYNGEERAKGNILERFSAQQFPDLHSELNLSSLELGDSALYFCASSVGGGLGNPYEQYFGPGTRLTVT.

This chain uses TRBV4-3 with TRBJ2-4, with a weak D call TRBD2 (5 bases). This CDR3 comprises 17 residues. Looked up from germline, CDR1 is LGHNA and CDR2 is YSLEER. The germline V and J ends were trimmed by 0 bases and 1 base, with 13 bases remaining between them. The CDR3 DNA reads as TGCGCCAGCAGCCAAGAAGGCCCGGGCGGGGCCAAAAACATTCAGTACTTC. It encodes CASSQEGPGGAKNIQYF.